Each of the 23 T cell receptor beta chains below was sequenced from the same sample in a study of blood T cell repertoires in COVID-19. The assay was immunoSEQ multiplex PCR, and TCRdb's table has in-frame clones only and misses some. Of 310,000 or so clones detected, about nine tenths appear once; the ten largest clones hold approximately 9%. Sequencing was carried out using PBMCs or T cells enriched from blood (not recorded which). These receptors came from a woman aged 18 to 35 who had recovered from COVID-19.

The DNA of the CDR3 is TGTGCCAGTAGTACAAGACTAGCGGGAGGGCCGGCCGGGGGTTACAATGAGCAGTTCTTC. Translated: CASSTRLAGGPAGGYNEQFF. V gene TRBV19 combines with J gene TRBJ2-1; 14 bases are shared with TRBD2. Germline CDR1 reads LNHDA; CDR2 reads SQIVND (reference sequence). The CDR3 is 20 residues long. Trimming took 4 bases from V and 4 from J; bases not matched to a gene: 15.

J is TRBJ1-1 and V is TRBV5-1; D perhaps matches TRBD1 (6 bases). The CDR3 loop spans 14 amino acids. The ends were cut back, 6 bases at V and 0 bases at J, with 12 bases in the middle. From germline, CDR1 is SGHRS and CDR2 YFSETQ. CDR3 amino acids: CASTPTGMNTEAFF. In DNA, the CDR3 is TGCGCCAGCACCCCCACAGGGATGAACACTGAAGCTTTCTTT. Combining the CDR3 with reference TRBV5-1 and TRBJ1-1 gives the whole variable domain KAGVTQTPRYLIKTRGQQVTLSCSPISGHRSVSWYQQTPGQGLQFLFEYFSETQRNKGNFPGRFSGRQFSNSRSEMNVSTLELGDSALYLCASTPTGMNTEAFFGQGTRLTVV.

The V gene is TRBV10-3, the J gene TRBJ2-1, with 10 bases lining up with TRBD2. Germline lookup yields CDR1 ENHRY and CDR2 SYGVKD. V lost 3 bases and J lost 7; bases outside the gene matches: 6. The CDR3 is made up of 15 amino acids. The CDR3 nucleotides are TGTGCCATCAGTGATTGGACTAGCGGAGCTAATGAGCAGTTCTTC. Its protein product is CAISDWTSGANEQFF.

The chain joins TRBV9 to TRBJ2-3; D uncertain. Germline V gene sequence: CDR1 SGDLS, CDR2 YYNGEE. CDR3 length equals 13 residues. Trimming removed 6 bases from V and 1 base from J, with 9 bases in between. The CDR3 region is CASTRSRTDTQYF. The CDR3, as DNA: TGTGCCAGCACCCGGTCTCGCACAGATACGCAGTATTTT.

The chain combines TRBV10-3 with TRBJ2-3, with D uncertain. The CDR3 spans 14 residues. Germline V gene data show CDR1 as ENHRY and CDR2 as SYGVKD. V gave up 5 bases and J gave up 3 bases, with 12 bases separating them. The CDR3 is CAISSPPGTDTQYF. In nucleotides, the CDR3 is TGTGCCATCAGTTCTCCACCCGGTACAGATACGCAGTATTTT.

This rearrangement joins TRBV7-3 to TRBJ2-3; 7 positions match TRBD1. V lost 2 bases to trimming and J lost 4 bases; unmatched junction nucleotides: 6. Germline CDR1 reads SGHTA; CDR2 reads FQGTGA. This CDR3 spans 15 amino acids. The DNA for the CDR3 is TGTGCCAGCAGCTTACGACAGGGTTTGTCAGATACGCAGTATTTT. Its protein product is CASSLRQGLSDTQYF.

The V call is TRBV7-6, the J call TRBJ2-1; D perhaps matches TRBD2 (5 bases). The CDR3 spans 15 residues. The V end lost 5 bases, the J end lost 10 bases, and 21 bases lay between the germline ends. From germline, CDR1 is SGHVS and CDR2 FNYEAQ. The chain's CDR3 is CASSPRGTRELEQFF. CDR3 DNA: TGTGCCAGCAGCCCCCGGGGAACTAGGGAATTGGAGCAGTTCTTC.

The chain has TRBV7-8 and TRBJ2-5; 8 nucleotides agree with TRBD1. The J segment lost 5 bases and the V segment lost 5 bases, leaving 10 bases of the junction unmatched. The CDR3 sequence is 15 residues long. Germline V CDR1 and CDR2: SGHVS, FQNEAQ. CDR3 nucleotides: TGTGCCAGCAGCCATACAGGGGGGACGAGGGAGACCCAGTACTTC. It is translated as CASSHTGGTRETQYF.

This clone was seen just once. The V call is TRBV9, the J call TRBJ2-7; possible D gene TRBD2, 6 bases. V lost 3 bases, J lost 5 bases, and 18 bases lay in between. CDR1 is SGDLS and CDR2 is YYNGEE in the germline V gene. The CDR3 spans 15 residues. DNA for the CDR3: TGTGCCAGCAGCGCCACTAGCATCAGCTCTCACGAGCAGTACTTC. Translating gives CASSATSISSHEQYF.

The chain uses TRBV7-9 and TRBJ1-2, with D possibly matching TRBD1 (5 bases). CDR1 SEHNR and CDR2 FQNEAQ come from the germline V gene (reference sequence). The CDR3 covers 12 residues. The V and J ends lost 5 bases and 8 bases respectively, with 12 bases between them. CDR3 DNA sequence: TGTGCCAGCAGCCCAGGAGGGGTCGGCTACACCTTC. It is translated as CASSPGGVGYTF.

The chain is built from TRBV7-9 and TRBJ1-2, with TRBD1 identical over 8 bases. J gave up 5 bases and V 5 bases, and 7 bases lay outside the gene matches. Germline V gene data show CDR1 as SEHNR and CDR2 as FQNEAQ (reference sequence). The CDR3 contains 14 residues. CDR3 DNA sequence: TGTGCCAGCAGCCCGGACAGGGTGGTGTATGGCTACACCTTC. Translation gives CASSPDRVVYGYTF.

The V call is TRBV14, the J call TRBJ2-3; 7 nucleotides line up with TRBD2. Germline V gene data show CDR1 as SGHDN and CDR2 as FVKESK. The junction had 18 bases not matched to a gene; V was cut back by 3 bases and J by 3 bases. The CDR3 covers 19 residues. CDR3: CASSQGRGRGGTVTDTQYF. The CDR3 DNA sequence: TGTGCCAGCAGCCAGGGCCGAGGGCGCGGGGGAACGGTGACAGATACGCAGTATTTT.

This chain joins TRBV7-2 and TRBJ2-7, with TRBD2 identical over 13 bases. The ends lost 4 bases at V and 5 bases at J; junction bases unmatched: 11. The CDR3 covers 17 residues. The V gene's germline CDR1 is SGHTA and CDR2 FQGNSA. CDR3 region: CASSSSRGLAGRNEQYF. CDR3 sequence (DNA): TGTGCCAGCAGCTCCTCGAGGGGACTAGCGGGAAGGAACGAGCAGTACTTC.

This chain links TRBV6-5 with TRBJ2-3; D might be TRBD1 (6 bases). Germline assignment: CDR1 MNHEY and CDR2 SVGAGI. The CDR3 is 15 amino acids. DNA for the CDR3: TGTGCAGTGCGAAGTAACAGGGCATTGCCAGATACGCAGTATTTT. Its translation: CAVRSNRALPDTQYF.

This chain connects TRBV7-8 to TRBJ1-6, with D possibly being TRBD1 (5 bases). The CDR3 is 15 amino acids. V lost 5 bases and J lost 7, with 15 bases in between. Germline V gives CDR1 SGHVS, CDR2 FQNEAQ. CDR3 amino acids: CASSPNRQPNSPLHF. The DNA of the CDR3 is TGTGCCAGCAGCCCGAACCGACAGCCCAATTCACCCCTCCACTTT.

The chain employs TRBV5-8 and TRBJ2-3, with 7 bases identical to TRBD1. Losses at the gene ends were 5 bases for V and 5 bases for J; bases not matched to a gene: 5. This CDR3 contains 13 residues. From germline, CDR1 is SGHTS and CDR2 YDEGEE. The CDR3 sequence: CASSRNRGDTQYF. The CDR3, as DNA: TGTGCCAGCAGTCGAAACAGGGGAGATACGCAGTATTTT.

V and J are TRBV7-2 and TRBJ2-5; no firm D call. The V and J ends lost 5 bases and 5 bases respectively, with 6 bases between them. Germline CDR1 is SGHTA and CDR2 is FQGNSA. The CDR3 extends over 11 amino acids. The CDR3 DNA reads TGTGCCAGCAGCGTGTCGGAGACCCAGTACTTC. It translates to CASSVSETQYF.

This chain joins TRBV5-1 and TRBJ2-7, with 9 bases identical to TRBD1. The CDR3 sequence is 18 residues long. Germline V CDR1 and CDR2: SGHRS, YFSETQ. With V trimmed by 3 bases and J by 2 bases, 15 bases remained unmatched. The DNA for the CDR3 is TGCGCCAGCAGCTGGAGCCGGGACAGGGAGTTTTCTACCTACGAGCAGTACTTC. Residues: CASSWSRDREFSTYEQYF.

In this sample, this clone turned up once. The chain carries TRBV6-1 and TRBJ1-2; no clear D. Trimming removed 0 bases from V and 8 bases from J, with 13 bases in between. CDR1 and CDR2 from the germline V gene are MNHNS and SASEGT. CDR3 length equals 14 residues. The CDR3 sequence is CASSEAREAGGYTF. DNA of the CDR3: TGTGCCAGCAGTGAAGCGAGGGAGGCTGGGGGCTACACCTTC.

The gene calls are TRBV28 and TRBJ1-2; TRBD1 matches 9 bases. CDR1 is MDHEN, CDR2 SYDVKM, per germline. V gave up 6 bases and J gave up 2 bases; unmatched junction bases: 7. The CDR3 is made up of 15 amino acids. CDR3 protein: CASRPTGTGNYGYTF. The CDR3, as DNA: TGTGCCAGCAGGCCAACCGGGACAGGGAACTATGGCTACACCTTC.

This clone was detected once. The chain uses TRBV27 and TRBJ2-7; 7 nucleotides line up with TRBD1. The CDR3 consists of 13 residues. The germline gives CDR1 MNHEY, CDR2 SMNVEV (reference sequence). V lost 5 bases to trimming and J lost 2 bases; unmatched junction nucleotides: 3. The chain's CDR3 is CASSTGVTYEQYF. The CDR3 nucleotides read TGTGCCAGCAGTACAGGGGTCACCTACGAGCAGTACTTC.

This CDR3 reads CASSVARTASTDTQYF. The DNA of the CDR3 is TGTGCCAGCAGCGTAGCTCGGACAGCTAGCACAGATACGCAGTATTTT. V is TRBV9 and J is TRBJ2-3; a weak D match, TRBD1 (6 bases). V lost 0 bases to trimming and J lost 0 bases, with 11 bases between them. The CDR3 runs 16 residues. Germline V gene sequence: CDR1 SGDLS, CDR2 YYNGEE.

The chain joins TRBV7-9 to TRBJ1-6; TRBD1 aligns across 9 bases. Germline-derived CDR1 and CDR2 are SEHNR and FQNEAQ (reference sequence). V lost 5 bases to trimming and J lost 6 bases; unmatched junction nucleotides: 5. The CDR3 sequence is 15 residues long. CDR3 region: CASSPRDRVNSPLHF. DNA for the CDR3: TGTGCCAGCAGCCCCCGGGACAGGGTTAATTCACCCCTCCACTTT.